Following are 24 T cell receptor beta chains from one sample sequenced in a study of T cell responses to AZD1222 COVID-19 vaccine. Assay: immunoSEQ multiplex PCR; the TCRdb copy retains only in-frame clones and omits some. In the table there are about 150,000 clones, about 87% of which are singletons. Sample: peripheral blood, taken on day 0 of MenACWY control vaccination. These receptor sequences come from an adult in good health.

V is TRBV7-9 and J is TRBJ2-2; no clear D gene. Between the trimmed V and J ends, which lost 5 bases and 4 bases, there was a span of 11 bases. CDR1 SEHNR and CDR2 FQNEAQ come from the germline V gene (reference sequence). CDR3 length: 14 residues. The CDR3 reads CASSPDSFTGELFF. The CDR3 nucleotides read TGTGCCAGCAGCCCAGACTCGTTCACCGGGGAGCTGTTTTTT. The whole variable domain, filled in from reference TRBV7-9 and TRBJ2-2, reads DTGVSQNPRHKITKRGQNVTFRCDPISEHNRLYWYRQTLGQGPEFLTYFQNEAQLEKSRLLSDRFSAERPKGSFSTLEIQRTEQGDSAMYLCASSPDSFTGELFFGEGSRLTVL.

The chain is built from TRBV19 and TRBJ1-1; 9 positions match TRBD1. CDR3 length equals 13 residues. CDR1 and CDR2 (germline): LNHDA, SQIVND (reference sequence). J gave up 10 bases and V 5 bases, and 8 bases lay outside the gene matches. The CDR3 protein is CASSLPGQGTAFF. In nucleotides, the CDR3 is TGTGCCAGTAGTCTACCGGGACAGGGAACAGCTTTCTTT.

This clone has a handful of counts. DNA of the CDR3: TGCGCCAGCAGCCAAGGGGCTCGGGGTTCTGGAAACACCATATATTTT. Protein sequence: CASSQGARGSGNTIYF. V gene TRBV4-3 combines with J gene TRBJ1-3; D is unresolved. The V gene lost 1 base and the J gene lost 1 base, with 11 bases spanning the gap. The germline V gene encodes CDR1 LGHNA and CDR2 YSLEER. The CDR3 totals 16 residues.

CDR3 bases: TGTGCCAGCAGCCCACAGGGGAGGGAAACCGGGGAGCTGTTTTTT. It encodes CASSPQGRETGELFF. The V call is TRBV7-2, the J call TRBJ2-2; D tentatively reads TRBD1 or TRBD2 (7 bases each). V gave up 5 bases and J gave up 5 bases, with 15 bases separating them. Germline CDR1 SGHTA, CDR2 FQGNSA. The CDR3 is made up of 15 amino acids. Full variable domain (outside the CDR3, taken from reference TRBV7-2 and TRBJ2-2): GAGVSQSPSNKVTEKGKDVELRCDPISGHTALYWYRQSLGQGLEFLIYFQGNSAPDKSGLPSDRFSAERTGGSVSTLTIQRTQQEDSAVYLCASSPQGRETGELFFGEGSRLTVL.

This chain connects TRBV5-4 to TRBJ2-2; 10 bases line up with TRBD1. Germline-derived CDR1 and CDR2 are SGHNT and YYREEE (reference sequence). The CDR3 is made up of 15 amino acids. V shed 0 bases and J 6 bases; nucleotides not matched to a gene: 2. The CDR3 loop reads CASSLAGTGAGELFF. CDR3 DNA: TGTGCCAGCAGCTTGGCCGGGACAGGGGCCGGGGAGCTGTTTTTT.

The gene calls are TRBV9 and TRBJ2-3; 13 bases agree with TRBD2. The V gene's germline CDR1 is SGDLS and CDR2 YYNGEE. The length of the CDR3 is 18 residues. V lost 0 bases and J lost 3; bases outside the gene matches: 7. CDR3 protein: CASSVDAGLAGVTDTQYF. DNA for the CDR3: TGTGCCAGCAGCGTAGACGCCGGACTAGCGGGAGTGACAGATACGCAGTATTTT.

This chain joins TRBV28 and TRBJ2-5; a possible D gene is TRBD1 (6 bases). The CDR3 is 16 residues long. The V and J ends lost 2 bases and 1 base respectively, with 14 bases between them. Germline CDR1 and CDR2: MDHEN and SYDVKM. CDR3 sequence: CASSLGYRVLQETQYF. Written as DNA, the CDR3 is TGTGCCAGCAGTTTAGGGTACAGGGTTCTCCAAGAGACCCAGTACTTC.

The chain joins TRBV28 to TRBJ1-4; D not certain. The germline gives CDR1 MDHEN, CDR2 SYDVKM. Trimming cost V 10 bases and J 0 bases, with 9 bases left between them. This CDR3 contains 13 residues. The CDR3 is CATRRTTNEKLFF. The CDR3 DNA follows: TGTGCCACTCGGAGAACAACTAATGAAAAACTGTTTTTT.

The chain has TRBV28 and TRBJ1-5; a weak D match, TRBD1 (6 bases). The germline V and J ends were trimmed by 6 bases and 4 bases, with 13 bases remaining between them. The CDR3 runs to 14 residues. Per the germline V gene, CDR1 is MDHEN and CDR2 is SYDVKM. CDR3 amino acids: CASRGQLQNQPQHF. DNA of the CDR3: TGTGCCAGCAGAGGACAGCTTCAGAATCAGCCCCAGCATTTT.

The chain couples TRBV19 to TRBJ1-5; the D is unclear. Per germline, CDR1 LNHDA and CDR2 SQIVND (reference sequence). The V end was cut by 7 bases, the J end by 4 bases, with 11 bases between. This CDR3 is 13 amino acids long. CDR3 region: CASNLQPNQPQHF. The DNA of the CDR3 is TGTGCCAGTAACCTACAGCCGAATCAGCCCCAGCATTTT.

The V gene is TRBV30, the J gene TRBJ1-2; possibly TRBD1 for D (6 bases). V lost 4 bases and J lost 4, with 13 bases in between. Germline V gene lookup returns CDR1 GTSNPN and CDR2 SVGIG (reference sequence). This CDR3 spans 13 amino acids. The CDR3: CAWMIQGGYGYTF. The DNA of the CDR3 is TGTGCCTGGATGATACAGGGAGGCTATGGCTACACCTTC.

In DNA form, the CDR3 reads TGTGCCAGCAGCTTAGTGGGGGGTTCAGGCTATGGCTACACCTTC. As protein: CASSLVGGSGYGYTF. The rearrangement uses TRBV7-9 and TRBJ1-2; possible D gene TRBD1, 5 bases. The germline V and J ends were trimmed by 1 base and 4 bases, with 13 bases remaining between them. This CDR3 spans 15 amino acids. CDR1 and CDR2 (germline): SEHNR, FQNEAQ (reference sequence).

This clone was found once. The rearrangement links TRBV5-6 to TRBJ1-3; D gene uncertain. Per the germline V gene, CDR1 is SGHDT and CDR2 is YYEEEE. Trimming stripped 3 bases from V and 0 bases from J, with 19 bases between. This CDR3 is 18 amino acids long. The CDR3 protein is CASSSWVPRKGSGNTIYF. CDR3 coding DNA: TGTGCCAGCAGCTCCTGGGTCCCCCGAAAAGGCTCTGGAAACACCATATATTTT.

This chain connects TRBV7-2 to TRBJ1-2; D is ambiguous. Between the trimmed V and J ends, which lost 3 bases and 0 bases, there was a span of 5 bases. Germline CDR1 and CDR2: SGHTA and FQGNSA. This CDR3 region has 13 residues. The DNA for the CDR3 is TGTGCCAGCAGCTTGACGGCTAACTATGGCTACACCTTC. This gives the protein CASSLTANYGYTF.

This chain joins TRBV11-3 and TRBJ2-1, with D perhaps matching TRBD1 or TRBD2 (6 bases each). Germline lookup yields CDR1 SGHNT and CDR2 YENEEA. There are 18 residues in the CDR3. V was shortened by 1 base and J by 2 bases, with 18 bases between the two germline ends. This CDR3 reads CASSLVGGGQGPYNEQFF. DNA for the CDR3: TGTGCCAGCAGCTTAGTCGGGGGCGGGCAGGGACCCTACAATGAGCAGTTCTTC.

The J gene is TRBJ2-1, the V gene TRBV7-9; TRBD2 aligns across 10 bases. From germline, CDR1 is SEHNR and CDR2 FQNEAQ (reference sequence). V lost 5 bases and J lost 0; bases outside the gene matches: 10. CDR3 length: 18 amino acids. Written as DNA, the CDR3 is TGTGCCAGCAGCCCCCCTGCAGCGGGGGGGCGCTCCTACAATGAGCAGTTCTTC. Translating gives CASSPPAAGGRSYNEQFF.

The rearrangement links TRBV14 to TRBJ2-5; unclear D gene. There are 16 residues in the CDR3. Trimming took off 1 base at V and 4 bases at J, with 16 bases between the two ends. Germline loops: CDR1 SGHDN, CDR2 FVKESK. CDR3 in amino acids: CASSQVVVFSAETQYF. Written as DNA, the CDR3 is TGTGCCAGCAGCCAAGTGGTCGTCTTCAGCGCAGAGACCCAGTACTTC. The full variable domain, in which reference TRBV14 and TRBJ2-5 provide the parts outside the CDR3, is EAGVTQFPSHSVIEKGQTVTLRCDPISGHDNLYWYRRVMGKEIKFLLHFVKESKQDESGMPNNRFLAERTGGTYSTLKVQPAELEDSGVYFCASSQVVVFSAETQYFGPGTRLLVL.

The rearrangement links TRBV19 to TRBJ2-7, with TRBD2 identical over 8 bases. The CDR3 is 13 amino acids. The V segment lost 2 bases and the J segment 6 bases; nucleotides outside the gene matches: 3. Germline CDR1 and CDR2: LNHDA and SQIVND (reference sequence). The CDR3 reads CASSITGGIEQYF. In DNA form, the CDR3 reads TGTGCCAGTAGTATAACGGGAGGGATCGAGCAGTACTTC.

This chain joins TRBV4-2 and TRBJ1-4; 9 positions agree with TRBD1. Germline CDR1 LGHNA, CDR2 YNFKEQ. The CDR3 consists of 15 residues. The ends lost 1 base at V and 8 bases at J; junction bases unmatched: 5. CDR3 amino acids: CASSQAGTGNEKLFF. Written as DNA, the CDR3 is TGTGCCAGCAGCCAAGCCGGGACAGGGAACGAAAAACTGTTTTTT.

The chain has TRBV7-9 and TRBJ2-1; no clear D gene. V was pared by 8 bases and J by 0 bases, with 8 bases between. The CDR3 loop spans 13 amino acids. The germline V gene has CDR1 SEHNR and CDR2 FQNEAQ (reference sequence). The CDR3 DNA reads TGTGCCAGCGCCTCAAGCTCCTACAATGAGCAGTTCTTC. This translates into CASASSSYNEQFF.

The V gene is TRBV4-2, the J gene TRBJ2-6; D is unclear. V lost 0 bases and J 4 bases, leaving 7 bases between the germline ends. The CDR3 totals 15 residues. Germline CDR1 is LGHNA and CDR2 is YNFKEQ. The CDR3 protein is CASSQDNPGANVLTF. The CDR3 DNA reads as TGTGCCAGCAGCCAAGATAACCCCGGGGCCAACGTCCTGACTTTC.

This clone occurred a few times. The J gene is TRBJ1-3, the V gene TRBV3-1 (or the pseudogene TRBV3-2), with D possibly being TRBD1 (5 bases). The CDR3 contains 14 residues. Germline CDR1 LGHDT, CDR2 YNNKEL (reference sequence). Deletions cut 10 bases from V and 0 bases from J, with 13 bases between. CDR3 in DNA: TGTGCCACCACCGGGACCTCCTCTGGAAACACCATATATTTT. This gives the protein CATTGTSSGNTIYF.

The gene calls are TRBV11-3 and TRBJ2-1, with a weak D call TRBD2 (5 bases). Germline V gene sequence: CDR1 SGHNT, CDR2 YENEEA. Trimming took 5 bases from V and 5 from J, leaving 16 bases between them. The CDR3 is 15 amino acids. CDR3 region: CASSLHRGLDNEQFF. In nucleotides, the CDR3 is TGTGCCAGCAGCCTACACCGCGGGTTAGACAATGAGCAGTTCTTC. The whole variable domain, filled in from reference TRBV11-3 and TRBJ2-1, reads EAGVVQSPRYKIIEKKQPVAFWCNPISGHNTLYWYLQNLGQGPELLIRYENEEAVDDSQLPKDRFSAERLKGVDSTLKIQPAELGDSAVYLCASSLHRGLDNEQFFGPGTRLTVL.

The V gene is TRBV7-8, the J gene TRBJ2-7; tentative D call: TRBD2 (6 bases). Trimming stripped 3 bases from V and 5 bases from J, with 14 bases between. The length of the CDR3 is 14 residues. Germline values: CDR1 SGHVS, CDR2 FQNEAQ. CDR3 DNA sequence: TGTGCCAGCAGCTTGCGGGGAACGGCGGACGAGCAGTACTTC. The encoded protein is CASSLRGTADEQYF. The variable domain in full, with the rest retrieved from reference TRBV7-8 and TRBJ2-7, is GAGVSQSPRYKVAKRGQDVALRCDPISGHVSLFWYQQALGQGPEFLTYFQNEAQLDKSGLPSDRFFAERPEGSVSTLKIQRTQQEDSAVYLCASSLRGTADEQYFGPGTRLTVT.